The clone carrying this T cell receptor beta chain turned up a few times. The antigen is not known. These data come from a study of T cells after yellow fever vaccination. Overall study findings and caveats: Compared with primary, the secondary response was weaker and peaked at day 5, not 15. Only a minor proportion of clonotypes was detected across both CD4 and CD8 compartments.

The germline V gene has CDR1 SGHTA and CDR2 FQGNSA. V was trimmed by 5 bases and J by 3 bases, leaving 13 bases between them. The CDR3 is 15 amino acids. 5'RACE template switching generated TCR cDNA, adding a universal primer site and UMIs. From the 5' RACE reads, TCRdb called clonotypes with MiXCR, one entry per CDR3 protein. The sample contains hundreds of thousands of distinct CDR3 sequences, around 19% of which appear only once. The V and J genes are TRBV7-2 and TRBJ2-2; D might be TRBD1 (6 bases). The sequence came from a man between 18 and 29 years old who received the YFV17D yellow fever vaccine. Sequences were derived from PBMCs, sampled before the yellow fever booster vaccination. Here the CDR3 reads CASSPWGRHTGELFF. The CDR3 bases are TGTGCCAGCAGCCCCTGGGGGCGGCACACCGGGGAGCTGTTTTTT.